Shown below are 15 T cell receptor beta chains from a single sample sequenced in a study of CD8 T cells in Susac syndrome. An input of roughly 0.5 to 1 ug of RNA was subjected to reverse transcription using random hexamers. TCRdb processed the immunoSEQ multiplex PCR reads anew with MiXCR; each CDR3 protein has one entry. The sample includes 55,000 to 85,000 distinct CDR3 sequences, over 90% of them seen just once. Sample: CD4+ T cells from PBMCs. The receptor set was obtained from a human donor with multiple sclerosis.

V gene TRBV4-3 combines with J gene TRBJ1-2; tentative D call: TRBD1 (5 bases). V was pared by 0 bases and J by 4 bases, with 21 bases between. Germline assignment: CDR1 LGHNA and CDR2 YSLEER. The CDR3 has 18 amino acids. The CDR3 sequence: CASSQDLVGQGSFYGYTF. The CDR3 nucleotides read TGCGCCAGCAGCCAAGATTTAGTCGGTCAGGGTTCCTTCTATGGCTACACCTTC.

This rearrangement joins TRBV6-6 to TRBJ2-7, with D possibly matching TRBD1 (6 bases). CDR1 is MNHNY and CDR2 is SVGAGI in the germline V gene (reference sequence). The CDR3 extends over 13 amino acids. V dropped 4 bases and J dropped 6 bases, with 13 bases sitting between them. CDR3 in DNA: TGTGCCAGCAGTTCAGAGGACAGTTTCGAGCAGTACTTC. It translates to CASSSEDSFEQYF.

This clonotype occurred once. The chain couples TRBV20-1 to TRBJ2-2; TRBD1 matches 8 bases. Germline trimming cut 5 bases from V and 4 bases from J; bases unmatched to any gene: 6. CDR1 and CDR2 (germline): DFQATT, SNEGSKA (reference sequence). This CDR3 has 14 amino acids. CDR3 protein: CSAGQGVTTGELFF. CDR3 sequence (DNA): TGCAGTGCTGGACAGGGTGTGACCACCGGGGAGCTGTTTTTT.

The chain carries TRBV30 and TRBJ1-1; D gene uncertain. The ends were cut back, 0 bases at V and 5 bases at J, with 7 bases in the middle. Germline V gene lookup returns CDR1 GTSNPN and CDR2 SVGIG (reference sequence). This CDR3 contains 12 residues. CDR3 in DNA: TGTGCCTGGAGTGTAGCCGATACTGAAGCTTTCTTT. This gives the protein CAWSVADTEAFF.

V gene TRBV6-9 combines with J gene TRBJ2-1; D is unclear. The CDR3 length is 10 residues. Germline CDR1 MNHGY, CDR2 SVAAGI. The V end was cut by 5 bases, the J end by 8 bases, with 4 bases between. As DNA, the CDR3 is TGTGCCAGCAGTCGGTATGAGCAGTTCTTC. Amino acid sequence: CASSRYEQFF.

The V gene is TRBV12-3 or TRBV12-4, the J gene TRBJ1-2; D is unresolved. The CDR3 is 13 residues long. The V and J ends lost 2 bases and 8 bases respectively, with 12 bases between them. CDR3 residues: CASSLSPPLGYTF. DNA of the CDR3: TGTGCCAGCAGTTTATCTCCGCCTTTAGGCTACACCTTC.

V gene TRBV20-1 combines with J gene TRBJ2-3; 8 bases align to TRBD1. Germline V gene sequence: CDR1 DFQATT, CDR2 SNEGSKA (reference sequence). With 5 bases clipped from V and 2 bases from J, the junction kept 15 bases outside the gene matches. CDR3 length: 17 residues. For the CDR3, the DNA is TGCAGTGCTCTGACAGGGGAAGGAGGGTTCGCCACAGATACGCAGTATTTT. Protein sequence: CSALTGEGGFATDTQYF.

The chain employs TRBV5-1 and TRBJ2-5, with D possibly matching TRBD2 (6 bases). V lost 4 bases and J lost 7, with 20 bases in between. This CDR3 has 15 amino acids. CDR1 SGHRS and CDR2 YFSETQ come from the germline V gene. The CDR3 sequence: CASSATSTAVGTQYF. The DNA for the CDR3 is TGCGCCAGCAGCGCGACTAGTACGGCTGTGGGGACCCAGTACTTC.

The chain carries TRBV12-3 or TRBV12-4 and TRBJ2-1, with D maybe TRBD1 (8 bases). V was cut by 2 bases and J by 9 bases, with 17 bases left in between. The CDR3 runs 15 residues. The CDR3 reads CASSLQQGGVSEQFF. The CDR3 DNA reads as TGTGCCAGCAGTTTACAACAGGGGGGGGTCAGTGAGCAGTTCTTC.

The chain uses TRBV2 and TRBJ1-1, with D possibly being TRBD1 (5 bases). This CDR3 region has 16 residues. Germline loops: CDR1 SNHLY, CDR2 FYNNEI. V was pared by 5 bases and J by 0 bases, with 16 bases between. This chain's CDR3 is CASSSQPGTMNTEAFF. Written as DNA, the CDR3 is TGTGCCAGCAGTTCCCAGCCCGGGACCATGAACACTGAAGCTTTCTTT.

This clonotype was seen once. This sequence joins TRBV6-2 or TRBV6-3 and TRBJ2-7, with 9 bases aligning to TRBD1. This CDR3 region has 17 residues. The ends lost 2 bases at V and 2 bases at J; junction bases unmatched: 10. Germline V lookup: CDR1 MNHEY, CDR2 SVGEGT. CDR3 amino acids: CASSYEVWTGAAYEQYF. The CDR3 nucleotides are TGTGCCAGCAGTTACGAGGTTTGGACAGGGGCGGCCTACGAGCAGTACTTC.

The chain carries TRBV20-1 and TRBJ2-7; no definite D call. The germline V gene has CDR1 DFQATT and CDR2 SNEGSKA (reference sequence). The CDR3 consists of 12 residues. V gave up 3 bases and J gave up 7 bases, with 13 bases separating them. The CDR3 DNA reads as TGCAGTGCTAGTCAAGGTGGAACAGAGCAGTACTTC. Amino acids: CSASQGGTEQYF.

The chain carries TRBV7-9 and TRBJ2-3; tentatively, D is TRBD2 (6 bases). The CDR3 loop spans 16 amino acids. Trimming removed 5 bases at V and 6 bases at J, with 21 bases between. Germline lookup yields CDR1 SEHNR and CDR2 FQNEAQ (reference sequence). The CDR3 coding sequence is TGTGCCAGCAGCAAGCGGGTTAAGCGAAGAGTGGATACGCAGTATTTT. It specifies CASSKRVKRRVDTQYF.

V is TRBV6-2 or TRBV6-3 and J is TRBJ2-2, with 8 bases fitting TRBD2. CDR3 size: 19 residues. Germline CDR1 is MNHEY and CDR2 is SVGEGT. V was pared by 4 bases and J by 9 bases, with 22 bases of the junction left unmatched. The CDR3 spells CASSLPRGWTSPQYRELFF. In nucleotides, the CDR3 is TGTGCCAGCAGTTTACCCCGGGGGTGGACTAGCCCCCAATATCGGGAGCTGTTTTTT.

This clonotype was seen only once. This chain joins TRBV5-1 and TRBJ2-7, with 7 bases that match TRBD1. There are 15 residues in the CDR3. V was clipped by 0 bases and J by 5 bases; unmatched bases: 8. Germline V CDR1 and CDR2: SGHRS, YFSETQ. As DNA, the CDR3 is TGCGCCAGCAGCTTGGTGGCAGGGGGTTTCAACGAGCAGTACTTC. Amino acid sequence: CASSLVAGGFNEQYF.